A selection of T cell receptor beta chains follows, all from one sample in a study of persistence of HIV-infected CD4 T cells. These TCRs' antigens remain unknown. The repertoire was sequenced with immunoSEQ multiplex PCR; TCRdb's copy has only in-frame clones and lacks some. Altogether tens of thousands of clones are present, less than 85% being singletons, with the ten largest covering around 1.8%. Specimen: CD4+ T cells sorted from PBMCs after roughly 18-hour stimulation, collected from a patient who received antiretroviral therapy. The origin of the receptors is an adult man with HIV who was CMV-seropositive. CDR3s include the opening cysteine and the closing phenylalanine or tryptophan. The D gene is left open where the match is weak. Clone size is given for some rows only: seen once, a few or many times, or a class if the clone is expanded.

CDR3: CASSGRTGGKDSPLHF
DNA: TGTGCCAGCAGTGGAAGGACAGGGGGCAAGGATTCACCCCTCCACTTT
D: TRBD1
V: TRBV6-1
size: .
J: TRBJ1-6

CDR3: CASSRDREETQYF
DNA: TGTGCCAGTAGTAGGGACAGGGAAGAGACCCAGTACTTC
D: TRBD1
V: TRBV19
size: once
J: TRBJ2-5

CDR3: CASTSLAGTDTQYF
DNA: TGTGCCAGCACGAGTCTAGCGGGCACAGATACGCAGTATTTT
D: TRBD2
V: TRBV28
size: once
J: TRBJ2-3

CDR3: CASSAGPWDTGELFF
DNA: TGTGCCAGCAGCGCGGGACCCTGGGACACCGGGGAGCTGTTTTTT
D: .
V: TRBV5-6
size: .
J: TRBJ2-2

CDR3: CASSVTASPRGPSNYGYTF
DNA: TGTGCCAGCAGTGTCACCGCGAGTCCGAGGGGACCCTCTAACTATGGCTACACCTTC
D: .
V: TRBV27
size: once
J: TRBJ1-2

CDR3: CASSEGRHSYEQYF
DNA: TGTGCCAGCAGTGAGGGACGGCACTCCTACGAGCAGTACTTC
D: .
V: TRBV6-1
size: .
J: TRBJ2-7

CDR3: CASSEQGIGFGNTIYF
DNA: TGTGCCAGCAGTGAACAAGGTATCGGCTTTGGAAACACCATATATTTT
D: .
V: TRBV6-1
size: few
J: TRBJ1-3

CDR3: CASSPIGRTSSDTQYF
DNA: TGCGCCAGCAGCCCGATCGGGCGGACTTCTTCAGATACGCAGTATTTT
D: .
V: TRBV5-1
size: .
J: TRBJ2-3

CDR3: CASRDHPAQPVSGNTIYF
DNA: TGTGCCAGCAGGGATCACCCAGCCCAACCGGTCTCTGGAAACACCATATATTTT
D: .
V: TRBV28
size: .
J: TRBJ1-3

CDR3: CASSLDSNQPQHF
DNA: TGCGCCAGCAGCTTAGATAGCAATCAGCCCCAGCATTTT
D: .
V: TRBV5-1
size: medium-sized
J: TRBJ1-5

CDR3: CASTPETGGHGELFF
DNA: TGTGCCAGCACCCCTGAGACAGGGGGCCACGGGGAGCTGTTTTTT
D: TRBD1
V: TRBV6-1
size: .
J: TRBJ2-2

CDR3: CASSRGQGAYEQYF
DNA: TGTGCCAGCAGCCGGGGACAGGGGGCTTACGAGCAGTACTTC
D: TRBD1
V: TRBV4-2
size: .
J: TRBJ2-7

CDR3: CASSPRTSGVNTGELFF
DNA: TGTGCCAGCAGCCCAAGGACTAGCGGGGTGAACACCGGGGAGCTGTTTTTT
D: TRBD2
V: TRBV7-9
size: once
J: TRBJ2-2

CDR3: CASSLALAGGNEQFF
DNA: TGCGCCAGCAGCTTGGCCTTAGCGGGGGGGAATGAGCAGTTCTTC
D: TRBD2
V: TRBV5-1
size: few
J: TRBJ2-1

CDR3: CASTTTGGGQPQHF
DNA: TGCGCCAGCACTACGACAGGGGGCGGCCAGCCCCAGCATTTT
D: TRBD1
V: TRBV10-2
size: .
J: TRBJ1-5

CDR3: CASSDQKAGGTDTQYF
DNA: TGCGCCAGCAGTGACCAGAAGGCAGGGGGGACAGATACGCAGTATTTT
D: .
V: TRBV10-1
size: .
J: TRBJ2-3

CDR3: CATRNREDTEAFF
DNA: TGTGCCACCCGAAACAGGGAAGACACTGAAGCTTTCTTT
D: .
V: TRBV10-3
size: .
J: TRBJ1-1

CDR3: CASSLVPYEQYF
DNA: TGTGCCAGCAGCTTAGTGCCATACGAGCAGTACTTC
D: .
V: TRBV7-9
size: .
J: TRBJ2-7

CDR3: CASSPQDSLGGREKLFF
DNA: TGTGCCAGCAGCCCCCAGGACTCTTTGGGCGGCAGGGAAAAACTGTTTTTT
D: .
V: TRBV28
size: .
J: TRBJ1-4

CDR3: CASSEGLVGVEKLFF
DNA: TGTGCCAGCAGTGAAGGTTTAGTCGGAGTTGAAAAACTGTTTTTT
D: .
V: TRBV6-1
size: medium-sized
J: TRBJ1-4

CDR3: CASSIGTREGEKLFF
DNA: TGCGCCAGCAGCATCGGGACCCGGGAGGGTGAAAAACTGTTTTTT
D: .
V: TRBV5-1
size: .
J: TRBJ1-4

CDR3: CASSVAWDQPQHF
DNA: TGTGCCAGTAGTGTGGCCTGGGATCAGCCCCAGCATTTT
D: .
V: TRBV19
size: .
J: TRBJ1-5

CDR3: CASSAGLLNTEAFF
DNA: TGCGCCAGCAGCGCGGGACTCTTGAACACTGAAGCTTTCTTT
D: .
V: TRBV5-1
size: few
J: TRBJ1-1

CDR3: CASSRGYEQYF
DNA: TGTGCCAGCAGTCGAGGCTACGAGCAGTACTTC
D: .
V: TRBV27
size: .
J: TRBJ2-7

CDR3: CASSESGRRDEKLFF
DNA: TGTGCCAGCAGTGAGTCGGGTAGGAGGGATGAAAAACTGTTTTTT
D: .
V: TRBV6-1
size: few
J: TRBJ1-4

CDR3: CASSQGGGHYGYTF
DNA: TGCGCCAGCAGCCAAGGAGGGGGACACTATGGCTACACCTTC
D: .
V: TRBV5-1
size: .
J: TRBJ1-2

CDR3: CASSIGFRAADNEQFF
DNA: TGTGCCAGCAGTATAGGGTTTAGGGCAGCGGACAATGAGCAGTTCTTC
D: .
V: TRBV7-3
size: .
J: TRBJ2-1

CDR3: CASSVVGSPPGFYEQFF
DNA: TGTGCCAGCAGCGTAGTGGGATCCCCCCCGGGGTTCTATGAGCAGTTCTTC
D: .
V: TRBV9
size: .
J: TRBJ2-1

CDR3: CASSLDQDLEAFF
DNA: TGCGCCAGCAGCTTGGATCAGGACCTTGAAGCTTTCTTT
D: .
V: TRBV5-1
size: few
J: TRBJ1-1

CDR3: CASSPGDSLNEKLFF
DNA: TGTGCCAGCAGTCCGGGAGACAGCCTTAATGAAAAACTGTTTTTT
D: .
V: TRBV7-2
size: .
J: TRBJ1-4

CDR3: CASSSQGAKNEKLFF
DNA: TGCGCCAGCAGCTCCCAGGGGGCAAAAAATGAAAAACTGTTTTTT
D: TRBD1
V: TRBV5-1
size: .
J: TRBJ1-4

CDR3: CASSPYTDTQYF
DNA: TGTGCCAGCTCACCCTACACAGATACGCAGTATTTT
D: .
V: TRBV18
size: .
J: TRBJ2-3

CDR3: CASSLGVGNTIYF
DNA: TGTGCCAGCAGTTTGGGGGTAGGAAACACCATATATTTT
D: .
V: TRBV6-5
size: .
J: TRBJ1-3

CDR3: CASSDGGVYGYTF
DNA: TGTGCCAGCAGTGACGGCGGAGTGTATGGCTACACCTTC
D: .
V: TRBV6-4
size: .
J: TRBJ1-2

CDR3: CASSASGGSGANVLTF
DNA: TGCGCCAGCAGCGCCTCGGGGGGGTCTGGGGCCAACGTCCTGACTTTC
D: TRBD2
V: TRBV10-1
size: .
J: TRBJ2-6

CDR3: CASSPFRETEAFF
DNA: TGTGCCAGCAGCCCTTTTAGGGAGACTGAAGCTTTCTTT
D: .
V: TRBV7-2
size: .
J: TRBJ1-1

CDR3: CATSDFVYRPIYNEQFF
DNA: TGTGCCACCAGTGATTTTGTGTACCGTCCCATTTACAATGAGCAGTTCTTC
D: .
V: TRBV24-1
size: .
J: TRBJ2-1

CDR3: CASSNSGNTIYF
DNA: TGTGCCAGCAGCAACTCTGGAAACACCATATATTTT
D: .
V: TRBV3-1/TRBV3-2
size: few
J: TRBJ1-3

CDR3: CATMGDRNMYNEQFF
DNA: TGTGCCACCATGGGGGACAGGAATATGTACAATGAGCAGTTCTTC
D: TRBD1
V: TRBV24-1
size: .
J: TRBJ2-1

CDR3: CASSPPGQPYEQYF
DNA: TGTGCCAGCAGCCCACCGGGACAGCCGTACGAGCAGTACTTC
D: TRBD1
V: TRBV28
size: .
J: TRBJ2-7

CDR3: CASSVRAGGSEQYF
DNA: TGTGCCAGCAGCGTTCGGGCAGGGGGGTCCGAGCAGTACTTC
D: .
V: TRBV9
size: .
J: TRBJ2-7

CDR3: CASSVEGRGGPGNTIYF
DNA: TGTGCCAGCAGCGTAGAGGGCCGGGGGGGACCAGGCAACACCATATATTTT
D: .
V: TRBV9
size: .
J: TRBJ1-3

CDR3: CASSPRQAFSLEQYF
DNA: TGTGCCAGCAGTCCCCGACAGGCGTTTAGCCTCGAGCAGTACTTC
D: .
V: TRBV28
size: .
J: TRBJ2-7

CDR3: CASSWTGSPDEQYF
DNA: TGTGCCAGCTCCTGGACAGGGTCTCCAGACGAGCAGTACTTC
D: TRBD1
V: TRBV18
size: .
J: TRBJ2-7

CDR3: CASSLQSPLHF
DNA: TGTGCCAGCAGCCTTCAATCACCCCTCCACTTT
D: .
V: TRBV7-8
size: few
J: TRBJ1-6

CDR3: CASSEGNSPLHF
DNA: TGTGCCAGCAGTGAGGGGAATTCACCCCTCCACTTT
D: .
V: TRBV25-1
size: once
J: TRBJ1-6

CDR3: CASSQEVGLGQPQHF
DNA: TGTGCCAGCAGCCAAGAAGTGGGCTTAGGTCAGCCCCAGCATTTT
D: .
V: TRBV3-1/TRBV3-2
size: .
J: TRBJ1-5

CDR3: CASSGYLNEQFF
DNA: TGTGCCAGCTCAGGCTACCTCAATGAGCAGTTCTTC
D: .
V: TRBV6-5
size: .
J: TRBJ2-1

CDR3: CASSLDPPQGSPLHF
DNA: TGTGCCAGCAGCTTGGACCCTCCCCAGGGGTCACCCCTCCACTTT
D: .
V: TRBV5-4
size: few
J: TRBJ1-6

CDR3: CASSSPLAGDRNIQYF
DNA: TGTGCCAGCAGCTCCCCCCTAGCGGGGGACCGAAACATTCAGTACTTC
D: TRBD2
V: TRBV7-9
size: .
J: TRBJ2-4

CDR3: CASREWDEQFF
DNA: TGTGCCAGCCGAGAATGGGATGAGCAGTTCTTC
D: .
V: TRBV28
size: .
J: TRBJ2-1

CDR3: CASSQAKATSNMPQHF
DNA: TGCGCCAGCAGCCAAGCGAAGGCCACATCAAACATGCCCCAGCATTTT
D: .
V: TRBV4-1
size: .
J: TRBJ1-5

CDR3: CASSQPNQGDTQYF
DNA: TGTGCCAGCAGTCAACCCAACCAGGGAGATACGCAGTATTTT
D: .
V: TRBV7-6
size: .
J: TRBJ2-3

CDR3: CASSPGASTDTQYF
DNA: TGTGCCAGCAGCCCGGGGGCGAGCACAGATACGCAGTATTTT
D: .
V: TRBV11-2
size: .
J: TRBJ2-3